The 24 T cell receptor beta chains listed next were all sequenced from one sample in a study of immune evolution from preneoplasia to lung adenocarcinoma. TCRdb's table, derived via immunoSEQ multiplex PCR, lists solely in-frame clones and lacks some. The sample shows roughly 9,400 clones, approximately 90% of them seen only once. Sequencing was performed on FFPE invasive lung adenocarcinoma tissue. These TCRs come from a person aged 70 to 79 with invasive lung adenocarcinoma. Some clones in this sample may be carry-over from other donors' samples.

V usage is TRBV27 and J usage is TRBJ1-5, with TRBD1 as a possible D gene (5 bases). This CDR3 spans 15 amino acids. Between the trimmed V and J ends, which lost 6 bases and 2 bases, there was a span of 14 bases. Germline CDR1 and CDR2: MNHEY and SMNVEV (reference sequence). Here the CDR3 reads CASSSLTTGNQPQHF. Written as DNA, the CDR3 is TGTGCCAGCAGCTCGCTGACGACAGGCAATCAGCCCCAGCATTTT.

This clone appeared once. In DNA, the CDR3 is TGTGCCAGCAGCTATAGTTTACAGGGCGAAGCTTTCTTT. Its protein is CASSYSLQGEAFF. This sequence joins TRBV6-1 and TRBJ1-1; tentatively, D is TRBD1 (6 bases). This CDR3 is 13 amino acids long. The germline V gene has CDR1 MNHNS and CDR2 SASEGT. Between the trimmed V and J ends, which lost 6 bases and 8 bases, there was a span of 16 bases.

This clone has a single count. This chain joins TRBV7-6 and TRBJ2-2; a possible D gene is TRBD2 (6 bases). The CDR3 covers 16 residues. Germline CDR1 SGHVS, CDR2 FNYEAQ. Trimming pared 5 bases from V and 6 bases from J, leaving 19 bases between. CDR3 protein: CASSPGVGRGAGELFF. In nucleotides, the CDR3 is TGTGCCAGCAGCCCGGGGGTGGGTAGGGGTGCCGGGGAGCTGTTTTTT.

This clone was detected once. This sequence joins TRBV9 and TRBJ2-3, with D hard to call. In germline, CDR1 is SGDLS, CDR2 YYNGEE. The CDR3 sequence is 12 residues long. V was pared by 4 bases and J by 2 bases, with 5 bases between. CDR3 residues: CASSPYTDTQYF. The CDR3, as DNA: TGTGCCAGCAGCCCATACACAGATACGCAGTATTTT.

J is TRBJ2-7 and V is TRBV18, with 9 bases identical to TRBD2. V shed 4 bases and J 0 bases; nucleotides not matched to a gene: 7. The germline V gene has CDR1 KGHSH and CDR2 LQKENI. The length of the CDR3 is 16 residues. CDR3 sequence (DNA): TGTGCCAGCTCACGTCTGAGCGGGGGGAGCTCCTACGAGCAGTACTTC. Translating gives CASSRLSGGSSYEQYF.

A few counts support this clone. The chain uses TRBV9 and TRBJ1-1; D unclear. The germline V gene has CDR1 SGDLS and CDR2 YYNGEE. The V gene lost 1 base and the J gene lost 3 bases, with 10 bases spanning the gap. CDR3 length: 14 residues. CDR3 sequence (DNA): TGTGCCAGCAGCGTATCAGCTTTAGACACTGAAGCTTTCTTT. This codes for CASSVSALDTEAFF.

This sequence joins TRBV6-5 and TRBJ1-2; tentative D call: TRBD1 (6 bases). This CDR3 is built from 13 residues. CDR1 MNHEY and CDR2 SVGAGI come from the germline V gene. V was cut by 8 bases and J by 7 bases, with 17 bases left in between. The CDR3 nucleotides read TGTGCCAGCCAAGGGGCGGGGGCGCTTGGCTACACCTTC. Translation: CASQGAGALGYTF.

This clone showed up just a few times. This chain uses TRBV15 with TRBJ2-7; the D is unclear. The V gene's germline CDR1 is LNHNV and CDR2 YYDKDF (reference sequence). This CDR3 is built from 13 residues. The V end lost 3 bases, the J end lost 3 bases, and 9 bases lay between the germline ends. CDR3 DNA: TGTGCCACCAGCAGCGAATTAGACTACGAGCAGTACTTC. It specifies CATSSELDYEQYF.

The V gene is TRBV15, the J gene TRBJ1-5, with no clear D. Germline CDR1 is LNHNV and CDR2 is YYDKDF (reference sequence). V was shortened by 5 bases and J by 3 bases, with 14 bases between the two germline ends. The CDR3 covers 15 residues. The CDR3 here is CATSYRRGNNQPQHF. CDR3 DNA sequence: TGTGCCACCAGCTATAGGAGAGGGAACAATCAGCCCCAGCATTTT.

The chain couples TRBV7-2 to TRBJ2-7; TRBD1 or TRBD2 may be the D gene (5 bases each). The CDR3 totals 15 residues. The germline V gene encodes CDR1 SGHTA and CDR2 FQGNSA. Trimming took 3 bases from V and 4 from J, leaving 16 bases between them. The CDR3 DNA reads TGTGCCAGCAGCTTCCCCGGGGCCCGCCGATACGAGCAGTACTTC. It encodes CASSFPGARRYEQYF. The variable domain in full, with the rest retrieved from reference TRBV7-2 and TRBJ2-7, is GAGVSQSPSNKVTEKGKDVELRCDPISGHTALYWYRQSLGQGLEFLIYFQGNSAPDKSGLPSDRFSAERTGGSVSTLTIQRTQQEDSAVYLCASSFPGARRYEQYFGPGTRLTVT.

The chain couples TRBV4-2 to TRBJ2-3; 12 positions match TRBD2. V gave up 2 bases and J gave up 2 bases; unmatched junction bases: 11. This CDR3 has 19 amino acids. Germline CDR1 LGHNA, CDR2 YNFKEQ. CDR3 amino acids: CASSQPGASGGANTDTQYF. DNA of the CDR3: TGTGCCAGCAGCCAACCAGGGGCTAGCGGGGGGGCGAACACAGATACGCAGTATTTT.

CDR3: CASARGRAGTEAFF. The CDR3 DNA reads TGTGCCAGCGCCCGGGGAAGGGCGGGCACTGAAGCTTTCTTT. The genes are TRBV27 and TRBJ1-1; D remains unclear. This CDR3 is built from 14 residues. V lost 8 bases and J 4 bases, leaving 17 bases between the germline ends. CDR1 and CDR2 (germline): MNHEY, SMNVEV (reference sequence).

The V call is TRBV28, the J call TRBJ1-5; D gene unclear. The CDR3 covers 13 residues. The germline V and J ends were trimmed by 7 bases and 2 bases, with 9 bases remaining between them. The germline gives CDR1 MDHEN, CDR2 SYDVKM. The CDR3 bases are TGTGCCAGCATGGAACACGGCAATCAGCCCCAGCATTTT. Encoded protein: CASMEHGNQPQHF.

The rearrangement uses TRBV28 and TRBJ2-7; maybe TRBD1 (6 bases). CDR3 size: 14 residues. Germline V gene lookup returns CDR1 MDHEN and CDR2 SYDVKM. Trimming stripped 1 base from V and 4 bases from J, with 11 bases between. Written as DNA, the CDR3 is TGTGCCAGCAGTTTATTTGCAGGGGAGTACGAGCAGTACTTC. This translates into CASSLFAGEYEQYF.

V gene TRBV29-1 combines with J gene TRBJ2-5; possibly TRBD2 for D (5 bases). Germline lookup yields CDR1 SQVTM and CDR2 ANQGSEA. V dropped 6 bases and J dropped 5 bases, with 10 bases sitting between them. CDR3 length: 11 residues. The CDR3 sequence: CSVLGLETQYF. CDR3 sequence (DNA): TGCAGCGTACTAGGGTTGGAGACCCAGTACTTC.

The chain combines TRBV18 with TRBJ1-4; 9 bases align to TRBD1. CDR3 length equals 16 residues. Germline assignment: CDR1 KGHSH and CDR2 LQKENI. The junction had 11 bases not matched to a gene; V was cut back by 5 bases and J by 7 bases. CDR3 loop: CASSSSVTGGTEKLFF. The CDR3 DNA reads TGTGCCAGCTCATCTTCGGTGACAGGGGGGACTGAAAAACTGTTTTTT. Looking up the rest from reference TRBV18 and TRBJ1-4 gives the full variable domain: NAGVMQNPRHLVRRRGQEARLRCSPMKGHSHVYWYRQLPEEGLKFMVYLQKENIIDESGMPKERFSAEFPKEGPSILRIQQVVRGDSAAYFCASSSSVTGGTEKLFFGSGTQLSVL.

The chain uses TRBV7-9 and TRBJ2-5; the match to TRBD2 covers 12 bases. CDR1 and CDR2 (germline): SEHNR, FQNEAQ (reference sequence). Unmatched junction bases numbered 3, after V lost 4 bases and J lost 3 bases. The length of the CDR3 is 15 residues. The CDR3 DNA reads as TGTGCCAGCAGCTGGAGGACTAGCGGGAAAGAGACCCAGTACTTC. This codes for CASSWRTSGKETQYF.

The chain recombines TRBV29-1 with TRBJ2-7; 11 bases match TRBD1. The CDR3 sequence is 15 residues long. Per the germline V gene, CDR1 is SQVTM and CDR2 is ANQGSEA. V dropped 1 base and J dropped 9; count of bases not matched to a gene: 11. This CDR3 is CSVEGTGTGGGGQYF. In DNA form, the CDR3 reads TGCAGCGTTGAAGGCACCGGGACAGGGGGAGGTGGGCAGTACTTC.

V gene TRBV29-1 combines with J gene TRBJ2-7; D tentatively reads TRBD1 or TRBD2 (6 bases each). V was trimmed by 2 bases and J by 3 bases, leaving 20 bases between them. Germline V gene sequence: CDR1 SQVTM, CDR2 ANQGSEA. This CDR3 has 16 amino acids. The CDR3 sequence: CSVELLKGGPGYEQYF. CDR3 nucleotide sequence: TGCAGCGTTGAACTCCTTAAGGGGGGCCCGGGCTACGAGCAGTACTTC.

This rearrangement joins TRBV7-9 to TRBJ2-1, with D possibly called TRBD1 or TRBD2 (5 bases each). From germline, CDR1 is SEHNR and CDR2 FQNEAQ (reference sequence). V was cut by 2 bases and J by 4 bases, with 12 bases left in between. The CDR3 loop spans 15 amino acids. The CDR3 region has the DNA TGTGCCAGCAGCTTAAGAGGGGAAGCTTACAATGAGCAGTTCTTC. The encoded protein is CASSLRGEAYNEQFF. The whole variable domain, filled in from reference TRBV7-9 and TRBJ2-1, reads DTGVSQNPRHKITKRGQNVTFRCDPISEHNRLYWYRQTLGQGPEFLTYFQNEAQLEKSRLLSDRFSAERPKGSFSTLEIQRTEQGDSAMYLCASSLRGEAYNEQFFGPGTRLTVL.

This chain connects TRBV27 to TRBJ2-7; D perhaps matches TRBD1 (6 bases). V dropped 2 bases and J dropped 0 bases, with 14 bases sitting between them. Germline-derived CDR1 and CDR2 are MNHEY and SMNVEV (reference sequence). The CDR3 spans 16 residues. CDR3 sequence: CASSLGGQPSSYEQYF. In DNA form, the CDR3 reads TGTGCCAGCAGTTTAGGTGGACAGCCTAGCTCCTACGAGCAGTACTTC.

This clone has a single count. The genes are TRBV5-1 and TRBJ1-1; D is perhaps TRBD1 (5 bases). Between the trimmed V and J ends, which lost 0 bases and 4 bases, there was a span of 10 bases. Germline-derived CDR1 and CDR2 are SGHRS and YFSETQ. This CDR3 is 14 amino acids long. CDR3: CASSLASGSTEAFF. The CDR3 DNA is TGCGCCAGCAGCTTGGCCTCAGGGAGCACTGAAGCTTTCTTT.

V is TRBV5-1 and J is TRBJ1-2, with D unclear. Trimming pared 4 bases from V and 8 bases from J, leaving 9 bases between. This CDR3 spans 11 amino acids. Germline-derived CDR1 and CDR2 are SGHRS and YFSETQ. CDR3 in amino acids: CASSNLGGYTF. For the CDR3, the DNA is TGCGCCAGCAGCAACCTGGGGGGCTACACCTTC.

This clone has only one observation. The chain has TRBV6-1 and TRBJ1-2, with TRBD1 identical over 10 bases. V dropped 4 bases and J dropped 5; count of bases not matched to a gene: 4. Germline V CDR1 and CDR2: MNHNS, SASEGT. There are 14 residues in the CDR3. The CDR3 loop is CASSGDRGPYGYTF. The CDR3 DNA sequence: TGTGCCAGCAGTGGGGACAGGGGACCTTATGGCTACACCTTC.